This paragraph reports one T cell receptor (beta chain). Its target is unknown. This record comes from a study of cytomegalovirus exposure and HLA in healthy donors. Trimming took 4 bases from V and 5 from J, leaving 16 bases between them. The V gene's germline CDR1 is SGHRS and CDR2 YFSETQ. The CDR3 covers 15 residues. Produced via immunoSEQ multiplex PCR; TCRdb's table is partial and in-frame only. Of 90,000 to 100,000 clones in the sample, about 94% were seen once. Overall study results and limits: It was reportedly the case that the classifier diagnosed cytomegalovirus status with high specificity and sensitivity. The study listed roughly 150 cytomegalovirus-associated TCR beta chains.

Separate from the roughly 700-subject first cohort, the approximately 120-subject validation cohort was the one that the donors belonged to. This sequence joins TRBV5-1 and TRBJ2-1, with D possibly being TRBD2 (6 bases). Material: PBMCs. The receptor was derived from a woman in her twenties or thirties in good health and CMV-seropositive. Here the CDR3 DNA reads TGCGCCAGCAGCCTGACGCGGCGGGGAGACAATGAGCAGTTCTTC. This gives the protein CASSLTRRGDNEQFF.